Below, 6 T cell receptor beta chains from the same sample are listed, as sequenced in a study of spatial heterogeneity in lung cancer. The time point was: blood at routine non-recurrence follow-up after resection. TCRdb ran MiXCR on the 5' RACE reads and lists one entry per CDR3 protein. Here the sample spans 25,000 to 35,000 distinct CDR3 sequences, less than 6.5% being singletons. The material sequenced was PBMCs, taken at follow-up. These receptors originate from a female donor with early-stage non-small cell lung cancer.

In this sample, this clonotype turned up many times. The chain joins TRBV7-2 to TRBJ2-3, with D perhaps TRBD1 or TRBD2 (7 bases each). Germline V gives CDR1 SGHTA, CDR2 FQGNSA. The ends were cut back, 2 bases at V and 4 bases at J, with 13 bases in the middle. This CDR3 comprises 15 residues. CDR3 nucleotide sequence: TGTGCCAGCAGCTTATATCAGGGGGGGGCAGATACGCAGTATTTT. Translation: CASSLYQGGADTQYF.

This clonotype was seen repeatedly, ten times or more. V usage is TRBV7-2 and J usage is TRBJ1-2; D remains ambiguous. V was shortened by 4 bases and J by 3 bases, with 3 bases between the two germline ends. Germline assignment: CDR1 SGHTA and CDR2 FQGNSA. The CDR3 extends over 11 amino acids. CDR3 in amino acids: CASSSHYGYTF. CDR3 nucleotide sequence: TGTGCCAGCAGCTCGCACTATGGCTACACCTTC. Full variable domain (missing parts from reference TRBV7-2 and TRBJ1-2): GAGVSQSPSNKVTEKGKDVELRCDPISGHTALYWYRQSLGQGLEFLIYFQGNSAPDKSGLPSDRFSAERTGGSVSTLTIQRTQQEDSAVYLCASSSHYGYTFGSGTRLTVV.

V and J are TRBV11-3 and TRBJ2-3; no definite D call. The CDR3 is 13 amino acids. Germline CDR1 and CDR2: SGHNT and YENEEA. Trimming stripped 6 bases from V and 1 base from J, with 8 bases between. The CDR3 reads CASSRVGTDTQYF. The CDR3, as DNA: TGTGCCAGCAGTCGTGTGGGCACAGATACGCAGTATTTT.

This clonotype was detected many times. The rearrangement uses TRBV6-6 and TRBJ1-1, with D maybe TRBD1 (6 bases). Trimming took off 7 bases at V and 4 bases at J, with 16 bases between the two ends. The CDR3 runs 14 residues. Looked up from germline, CDR1 is MNHNY and CDR2 is SVGAGI (reference sequence). Here the CDR3 reads CASTSTGGVTEAFF. The CDR3 DNA reads as TGTGCCAGCACCTCGACCGGGGGCGTCACTGAAGCTTTCTTT.

This clonotype was counted at least ten times. The chain has TRBV6-1 and TRBJ1-5, with D unclear. Germline V lookup: CDR1 MNHNS, CDR2 SASEGT. The V end was cut by 6 bases, the J end by 8 bases, with 17 bases between. The CDR3 loop spans 14 amino acids. Here the CDR3 reads CASSPVMGKEPQHF. The DNA for the CDR3 is TGTGCCAGCAGCCCGGTGATGGGGAAGGAGCCCCAGCATTTT.

This clonotype was seen repeatedly, ten times or more. The chain is built from TRBV7-8 and TRBJ2-7, with 8 bases matching TRBD2. Per the germline V gene, CDR1 is SGHVS and CDR2 is FQNEAQ. The CDR3 extends over 18 amino acids. Losses at the gene ends were 4 bases for V and 1 base for J; bases not matched to a gene: 15. Here the CDR3 reads CASSSAAGGGSPSYEQYF. For the CDR3, the DNA is TGTGCCAGCAGCTCAGCGGCGGGGGGAGGGAGTCCTTCCTACGAGCAGTACTTC.